Sequencing of this T cell receptor beta chain was carried out in a study of blood T cell repertoires in COVID-19. Study-wide background: Specimens from acute and convalescent COVID-19 originated in the United States, Italy and Spain. PBMCs, B-cell-depleted T cells, or T cells were the source of the cDNA or gDNA that made up the material.

In the original analysis: How many nucleated cells were present was estimated from reference gene primer amplification. The protocol was immunoSEQ multiplex PCR, while the TCRdb copy is restricted to in-frame clones and leaves out a portion. The V and J calls and clone size come from that table; D and trimming were worked out from the DNA. The data contain approximately 170,000 clones, approximately 87% of them singletons. This clone was counted at least ten times. The receptor's source is a man aged 18 to 29 with active or convalescent COVID-19. The sample comprised peripheral blood.

The CDR3 region has the DNA TGCGCCAGCAGCCAGCGAAGTCCGGGACAGGGATACACTGAAGCTTTCTTT. This codes for CASSQRSPGQGYTEAFF. The rearrangement links TRBV4-1 to TRBJ1-1; 9 nucleotides match TRBD1. J gave up 3 bases and V 3 bases, and 11 bases lay outside the gene matches. CDR3 length: 17 residues. Germline CDR1 reads MGHRA; CDR2 reads YSYEKL.